The 21 T cell receptor beta chains reported below all come from one sample, sequenced in a study of blood T cell repertoires in COVID-19. The repertoire was sequenced with immunoSEQ multiplex PCR; TCRdb's copy has only in-frame clones and lacks some. Of about 250,000 clones listed, 65% to 85% are singletons. The specimen was peripheral blood. The receptors were sampled from a woman between 35 and 50 years old who had recovered from COVID-19.

CDR3 nucleotides: TGTGCCAGCAGCTTGGAGGGACAGGCTTACAATGAGCAGTTCTTC. It encodes CASSLEGQAYNEQFF. The rearrangement joins TRBV5-6 to TRBJ2-1; 8 nucleotides match TRBD1. V was clipped by 0 bases and J by 4 bases; unmatched bases: 3. CDR1 and CDR2 (germline): SGHDT, YYEEEE. The CDR3 is 15 amino acids.

This clone was picked up one time. The chain recombines TRBV7-9 with TRBJ1-5; 9 nucleotides align to TRBD1. CDR3 size: 16 residues. Germline CDR1 SEHNR, CDR2 FQNEAQ (reference sequence). Losses at the gene ends were 5 bases for V and 3 bases for J; bases not matched to a gene: 8. As DNA, the CDR3 is TGTGCCAGCAGCGGACCCGGGACAGGGCACAATCAGCCCCAGCATTTT. Translated, it gives CASSGPGTGHNQPQHF.

This clone has just one count. The chain employs TRBV3-1 (or the pseudogene TRBV3-2) and TRBJ1-2, with TRBD1 matching over 10 bases. V trimming: 4 bases; J trimming: 5 bases; junction bases outside the gene matches: 16. Germline V gene sequence: CDR1 LGHDT, CDR2 YNNKEL (reference sequence). The CDR3 is 18 amino acids. The CDR3 DNA follows: TGTGCCAGCAGCCTCCGGCCGGGACAGGGGAGCTTTTCGTATGGCTACACCTTC. It codes for CASSLRPGQGSFSYGYTF.

The chain is built from TRBV28 and TRBJ2-7; 10 bases are shared with TRBD2. The V gene's germline CDR1 is MDHEN and CDR2 SYDVKM. This CDR3 has 19 amino acids. V dropped 8 bases and J dropped 6; count of bases not matched to a gene: 25. CDR3: CASSTPGGSSGGLRGEQYF. CDR3 DNA: TGTGCCAGCTCCACCCCCGGAGGTTCTAGCGGGGGATTAAGGGGCGAGCAGTACTTC.

V gene TRBV28 combines with J gene TRBJ1-1; TRBD1 aligns across 8 bases. The CDR3 totals 13 residues. Per the germline V gene, CDR1 is MDHEN and CDR2 is SYDVKM. Losses at the gene ends were 6 bases for V and 8 bases for J; bases not matched to a gene: 8. CDR3 nucleotides: TGTGCCAGCAGCTCCGACAGGGGAGGCGAAGCTTTCTTT. Its protein is CASSSDRGGEAFF. Full variable domain (missing parts from reference TRBV28 and TRBJ1-1): DVKVTQSSRYLVKRTGEKVFLECVQDMDHENMFWYRQDPGLGLRLIYFSYDVKMKEKGDIPEGYSVSREKKERFSLILESASTNQTSMYLCASSSDRGGEAFFGQGTRLTVV.

The chain is built from TRBV5-1 and TRBJ1-5; D is uncertain. Between the trimmed V and J ends, which lost 4 bases and 1 base, there was a span of 9 bases. The CDR3 runs to 14 residues. From germline, CDR1 is SGHRS and CDR2 YFSETQ. This CDR3 reads CASSLTPSNQPQHF. CDR3 nucleotides: TGCGCCAGCAGCCTTACACCGAGCAATCAGCCCCAGCATTTT.

J is TRBJ1-5 and V is TRBV10-3; tentatively, D is TRBD1 (5 bases). Germline V CDR1 and CDR2: ENHRY, SYGVKD. The CDR3 covers 13 residues. Trimming pared 0 bases from V and 6 bases from J, leaving 6 bases between. The CDR3 is CAISESRGQPQHF. Written as DNA, the CDR3 is TGTGCCATCAGTGAGTCAAGGGGTCAGCCCCAGCATTTT.

Written as DNA, the CDR3 is TGTGCCAGCAGTCCCAGGACAGGGGGCGACCCCACAGATACGCAGTATTTT. Translated: CASSPRTGGDPTDTQYF. The chain couples TRBV27 to TRBJ2-3; 11 bases are shared with TRBD1. With V trimmed by 5 bases and J by 2 bases, 9 bases remained unmatched. Germline V gives CDR1 MNHEY, CDR2 SMNVEV (reference sequence). This CDR3 has 17 amino acids.

The CDR3 reads CASSPGMGRGASTDTQYF. The DNA of the CDR3 is TGTGCCAGCAGTCCGGGTATGGGGCGGGGGGCTAGCACAGATACGCAGTATTTT. The V and J genes are TRBV27 and TRBJ2-3; 8 nucleotides line up with TRBD2. This CDR3 region has 18 residues. Germline V gene sequence: CDR1 MNHEY, CDR2 SMNVEV (reference sequence). The V gene end was trimmed by 5 bases and the J gene end by 0 bases; junction bases not matched to a gene: 13.

The chain recombines TRBV5-6 with TRBJ2-2; D gene uncertain. CDR3 length: 15 residues. CDR1 and CDR2 from the germline V gene are SGHDT and YYEEEE. V lost 2 bases to trimming and J lost 0 bases, with 8 bases between them. CDR3 sequence reads: CASSFGWPNTGELFF. The CDR3, as DNA: TGTGCCAGCAGCTTCGGGTGGCCGAACACCGGGGAGCTGTTTTTT.

The chain links TRBV11-3 to TRBJ1-6; possibly TRBD1 for D (6 bases). The ends were cut back, 3 bases at V and 5 bases at J, with 17 bases in the middle. Germline CDR1 is SGHNT and CDR2 is YENEEA. The CDR3 spans 17 residues. The CDR3 protein is CASSLGPDSEHNSPLHF. CDR3 DNA: TGTGCCAGCAGCTTGGGACCGGACAGCGAGCATAATTCACCCCTCCACTTT.

The chain joins TRBV29-1 to TRBJ2-1; 8 positions agree with TRBD1. With V trimmed by 6 bases and J by 12 bases, 1 base remained unmatched. The germline V gene encodes CDR1 SQVTM and CDR2 ANQGSEA. The CDR3 contains 9 residues. The CDR3 region has the DNA TGCAGCGTCGGGACAGGGCAGTTCTTC. As protein: CSVGTGQFF.

The chain has TRBV3-1 (or the pseudogene TRBV3-2) and TRBJ2-1, with 12 bases aligning to TRBD2. Germline lookup yields CDR1 LGHDT and CDR2 YNNKEL (reference sequence). This CDR3 has 18 amino acids. J lost 6 bases, V lost 2 bases, and 11 bases had no gene match. The DNA of the CDR3 is TGTGCCAGCAGCCAATTTCCTAGCGGGGGGGCCGGTCCCAATGAGCAGTTCTTC. Its protein product is CASSQFPSGGAGPNEQFF.

The chain joins TRBV5-1 to TRBJ1-1; possible D gene TRBD1, 5 bases. Germline V gives CDR1 SGHRS, CDR2 YFSETQ. The CDR3 is 13 amino acids. V was trimmed by 1 base and J by 7 bases, leaving 11 bases between them. CDR3 amino acids: CASSLRTSDEAFF. In DNA, the CDR3 is TGCGCCAGCAGCTTGCGGACATCAGATGAAGCTTTCTTT.

This chain joins TRBV2 and TRBJ1-5; 10 bases are a match to TRBD1. The germline CDR1 and CDR2 sequences are SNHLY and FYNNEI. With 4 bases clipped from V and 5 bases from J, the junction kept 2 bases outside the gene matches. CDR3 length: 14 amino acids. The chain's CDR3 is CASSGQGADQPQHF. CDR3 sequence (DNA): TGTGCCAGCAGTGGACAGGGGGCCGATCAGCCCCAGCATTTT.

In this sample, this clone turned up once. This sequence joins TRBV29-1 and TRBJ2-7; 15 bases are shared with TRBD2. J gave up 3 bases and V 7 bases, and 4 bases lay outside the gene matches. Germline loops: CDR1 SQVTM, CDR2 ANQGSEA. The CDR3 covers 14 residues. The CDR3 sequence: CSAGLAGGDYEQYF. The CDR3 bases are TGCAGCGCTGGACTAGCGGGGGGGGACTACGAGCAGTACTTC.

The chain links TRBV30 to TRBJ1-2; D gene uncertain. The V gene's germline CDR1 is GTSNPN and CDR2 SVGIG (reference sequence). Trimming cost V 0 bases and J 6 bases, with 14 bases left between them. This CDR3 comprises 14 residues. The CDR3 region has the DNA TGTGCCTGGAGTGTACGGTTGGGGAGGGATGGCTACACCTTC. Protein product: CAWSVRLGRDGYTF.

The CDR3 DNA follows: TGTGCCAGCAGCCAGGACAGGAATCAGCCCCAGCATTTT. As protein: CASSQDRNQPQHF. The chain is built from TRBV14 and TRBJ1-5, with 7 bases that match TRBD1. This CDR3 comprises 13 residues. Unmatched junction bases numbered 0, after V lost 3 bases and J lost 4 bases. Germline V CDR1 and CDR2: SGHDN, FVKESK.

The V and J genes are TRBV24-1 and TRBJ1-5; D is unclear. This CDR3 is built from 15 residues. The V end was cut by 10 bases, the J end by 6 bases, with 21 bases between. Germline lookup yields CDR1 KGHDR and CDR2 SFDVKD. This chain's CDR3 is CATKENRLSSQPQHF. DNA of the CDR3: TGTGCCACTAAAGAGAACCGTTTAAGTAGTCAGCCCCAGCATTTT.

The chain carries TRBV9 and TRBJ1-2, with D perhaps matching TRBD1 (5 bases). The CDR3 length is 14 residues. V was trimmed by 4 bases and J by 2 bases, leaving 12 bases between them. CDR1 is SGDLS, CDR2 YYNGEE, per germline. The CDR3 spells CASSPQGSNYGYTF. CDR3 sequence (DNA): TGTGCCAGCAGCCCGCAGGGTTCCAACTATGGCTACACCTTC. The whole variable domain, remainder taken from reference TRBV9 and TRBJ1-2, is DSGVTQTPKHLITATGQRVTLRCSPRSGDLSVYWYQQSLDQGLQFLIQYYNGEERAKGNILERFSAQQFPDLHSELNLSSLELGDSALYFCASSPQGSNYGYTFGSGTRLTVV.

J is TRBJ1-1 and V is TRBV27; TRBD1 is a possible D gene (5 bases). CDR3 size: 19 residues. Trimming shortened V by 0 bases and J by 4 bases, and 24 bases separated the two germline ends. Germline-derived CDR1 and CDR2 are MNHEY and SMNVEV (reference sequence). The CDR3 spells CASSLSSQQLPLRGTEAFF. The CDR3 DNA reads as TGTGCCAGCAGTTTATCGTCCCAACAACTCCCACTTAGGGGCACTGAAGCTTTCTTT.